A single sample gave rise to the 10 T cell receptor beta chains below, sequenced in a study of radiation and T cells in renal cell carcinoma. Time point: baseline pretreatment blood. The treatment denotes: 15 Gy SBRT to primary tumor, nephrectomy 4 weeks later. Profiled with immunoSEQ multiplex PCR; TCRdb holds only in-frame clones, not every one. The sample contains approximately 120,000 clones, roughly 80% of which appear only once. Source: blood, taken from a patient whose treatment included radiotherapy and nephrectomy. These receptors were collected from a woman aged 55-70 years with renal cell carcinoma.

This clone was observed a few times. J is TRBJ2-3 and V is TRBV5-6; 7 positions agree with TRBD1. V lost 4 bases, J lost 3 bases, and 14 bases stayed unmatched. The germline V gene encodes CDR1 SGHDT and CDR2 YYEEEE. CDR3 length: 17 amino acids. CDR3 amino acids: CASSRVGSGTVTDTQYF. CDR3 DNA: TGTGCCAGCAGCCGGGTCGGGTCCGGGACAGTTACAGATACGCAGTATTTT.

A note on this clone: Mismatch with germline at one junction end may stem from a read error. The genes are TRBV7-7 and TRBJ2-1; 9 bases align to TRBD2. The length of the CDR3 is 14 residues. Per germline, CDR1 SSHAT and CDR2 FNYEAQ (reference sequence). The CDR3 is CASRPGLADSKQFF. The CDR3, as DNA: TGTGCTAGCAGACCGGGACTAGCAGATAGTAAGCAGTTCTTC.

This chain links TRBV28 with TRBJ1-3; D may be TRBD1 (6 bases). Trimming took 5 bases from V and 0 from J, leaving 11 bases between them. Germline-derived CDR1 and CDR2 are MDHEN and SYDVKM. There are 15 residues in the CDR3. This CDR3 reads CASSRGTSSGNTIYF. Written as DNA, the CDR3 is TGTGCCAGCAGTCGAGGGACATCCTCTGGAAACACCATATATTTT.

The CDR3 DNA reads TGTGCCAGCAGCCCTGGACAGGGGATCTACGAGCAGTACTTC. This codes for CASSPGQGIYEQYF. The chain joins TRBV14 to TRBJ2-7; 9 nucleotides align to TRBD1. This CDR3 is 14 amino acids long. V lost 4 bases to trimming and J lost 3 bases; unmatched junction nucleotides: 4. Germline CDR1 is SGHDN and CDR2 is FVKESK.

J is TRBJ2-5 and V is TRBV5-1, with TRBD1 matching 8 bases. Germline assignment: CDR1 SGHRS and CDR2 YFSETQ. V shed 6 bases, J shed 4 bases, and the junction held 8 bases outside the gene matches. The CDR3 contains 14 residues. The CDR3 loop reads CASNQDRGGETQYF. In nucleotides, the CDR3 is TGCGCCAGCAACCAAGACAGGGGAGGAGAGACCCAGTACTTC.

In this sample, this clone turned up a few times. This chain uses TRBV5-8 with TRBJ1-1, with D maybe TRBD1 (6 bases). Germline lookup yields CDR1 SGHTS and CDR2 YDEGEE. The CDR3 runs 14 residues. V shed 0 bases and J shed 4 bases, with 10 bases lying between them. In DNA form, the CDR3 reads TGTGCCAGCAGCTTGGCCGGGGGCATCACTGAAGCTTTCTTT. Translating it yields CASSLAGGITEAFF.

V and J are TRBV7-2 and TRBJ2-1; D is perhaps TRBD2 (5 bases). Trimming took 7 bases from V and 1 from J, leaving 14 bases between them. CDR3 size: 15 residues. Germline CDR1 is SGHTA and CDR2 is FQGNSA. CDR3 region: CASNRFEGSYNEQFF. In DNA, the CDR3 is TGTGCCAGCAACCGCTTTGAGGGTTCCTACAATGAGCAGTTCTTC.

CDR3: CAIPGQGPGEQYF. CDR3 nucleotides: TGTGCCATCCCGGGACAGGGACCAGGCGAGCAGTACTTC. The chain recombines TRBV10-3 with TRBJ2-7; 9 bases fit TRBD1. Losses at the gene ends were 8 bases for V and 6 bases for J; bases not matched to a gene: 8. Germline CDR1 and CDR2: ENHRY and SYGVKD. This CDR3 has 13 amino acids.

The chain joins TRBV5-1 to TRBJ1-4; D unresolved. The CDR3 totals 15 residues. V lost 1 base and J 6 bases, leaving 13 bases between the germline ends. Germline-derived CDR1 and CDR2 are SGHRS and YFSETQ. The CDR3 nucleotides are TGCGCCAGCAGCTTGAGGTCCGGGTACGATGAAAAACTGTTTTTT. Protein: CASSLRSGYDEKLFF.

The gene calls are TRBV4-1 and TRBJ2-1; D is unresolved. CDR3 size: 15 residues. CDR1 and CDR2 from the germline V gene are MGHRA and YSYEKL. The V and J ends lost 0 bases and 1 base respectively, with 7 bases between them. CDR3 in amino acids: CASSQDTPSYNEQFF. As DNA, the CDR3 is TGCGCCAGCAGCCAAGATACACCATCCTACAATGAGCAGTTCTTC.